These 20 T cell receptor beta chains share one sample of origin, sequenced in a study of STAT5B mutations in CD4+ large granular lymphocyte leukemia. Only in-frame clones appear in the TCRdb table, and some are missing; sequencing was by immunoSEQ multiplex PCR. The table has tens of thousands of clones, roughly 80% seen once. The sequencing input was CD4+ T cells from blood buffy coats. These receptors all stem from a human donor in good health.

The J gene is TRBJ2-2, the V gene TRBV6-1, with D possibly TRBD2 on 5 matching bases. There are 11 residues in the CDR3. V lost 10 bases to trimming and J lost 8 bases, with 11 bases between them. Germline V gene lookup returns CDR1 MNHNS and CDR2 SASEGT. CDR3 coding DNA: TGTGCCACCCTGGGCGGGGGGGAGCTGTTTTTT. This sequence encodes CATLGGGELFF.

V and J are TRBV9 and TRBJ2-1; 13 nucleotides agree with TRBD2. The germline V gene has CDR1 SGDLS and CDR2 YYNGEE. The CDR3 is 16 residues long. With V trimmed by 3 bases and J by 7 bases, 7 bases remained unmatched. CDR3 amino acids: CASSASLAGGSNEQFF. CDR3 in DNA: TGTGCCAGCAGCGCTTCACTAGCGGGGGGGAGTAATGAGCAGTTCTTC.

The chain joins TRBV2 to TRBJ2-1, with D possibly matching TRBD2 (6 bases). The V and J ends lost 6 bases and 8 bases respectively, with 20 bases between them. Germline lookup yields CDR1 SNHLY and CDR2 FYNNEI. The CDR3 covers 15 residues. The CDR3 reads CASSEDYPHAHEQFF. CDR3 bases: TGTGCCAGCAGCGAGGACTACCCACATGCCCATGAGCAGTTCTTC.

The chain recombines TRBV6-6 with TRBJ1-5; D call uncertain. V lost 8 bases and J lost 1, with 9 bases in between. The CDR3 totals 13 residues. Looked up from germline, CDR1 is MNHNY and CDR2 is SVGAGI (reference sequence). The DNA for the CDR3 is TGTGCCAGCTTAAGGGAGAGCAATCAGCCCCAGCATTTT. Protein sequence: CASLRESNQPQHF.

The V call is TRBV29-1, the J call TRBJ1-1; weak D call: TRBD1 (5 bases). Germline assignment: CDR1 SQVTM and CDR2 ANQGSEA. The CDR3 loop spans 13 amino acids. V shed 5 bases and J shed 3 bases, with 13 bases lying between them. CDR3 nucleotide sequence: TGCAGCGTTTACGGGGCGGGGGACACTGAAGCTTTCTTT. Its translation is CSVYGAGDTEAFF.

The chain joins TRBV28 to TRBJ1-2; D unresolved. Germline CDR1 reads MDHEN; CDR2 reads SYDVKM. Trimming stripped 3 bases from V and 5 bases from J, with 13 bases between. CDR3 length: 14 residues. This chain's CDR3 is CASSFESEVYGYTF. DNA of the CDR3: TGTGCCAGCAGTTTCGAATCGGAGGTGTATGGCTACACCTTC.

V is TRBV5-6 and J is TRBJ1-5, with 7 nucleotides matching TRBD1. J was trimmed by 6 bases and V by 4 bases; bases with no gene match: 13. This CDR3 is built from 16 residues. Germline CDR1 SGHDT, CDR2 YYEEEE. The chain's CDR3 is CASSIKQGLGGQPQHF. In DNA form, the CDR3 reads TGTGCCAGCAGCATCAAACAGGGGCTGGGGGGTCAGCCCCAGCATTTT.

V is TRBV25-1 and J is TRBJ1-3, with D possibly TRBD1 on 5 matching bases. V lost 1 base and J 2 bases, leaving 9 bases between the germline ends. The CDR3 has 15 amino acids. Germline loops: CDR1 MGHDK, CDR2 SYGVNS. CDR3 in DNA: TGTGCCAGCAGTGAATTACCAGGGCCTGGAAACACCATATATTTT. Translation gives CASSELPGPGNTIYF. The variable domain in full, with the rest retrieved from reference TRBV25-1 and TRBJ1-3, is EADIYQTPRYLVIGTGKKITLECSQTMGHDKMYWYQQDPGMELHLIHYSYGVNSTEKGDLSSESTVSRIRTEHFPLTLESARPSHTSQYLCASSELPGPGNTIYFGEGSWLTVV.

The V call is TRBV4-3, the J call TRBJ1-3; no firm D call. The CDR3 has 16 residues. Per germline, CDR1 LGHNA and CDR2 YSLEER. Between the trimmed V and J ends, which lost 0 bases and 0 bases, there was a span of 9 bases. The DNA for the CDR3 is TGCGCCAGCAGCCAAGATCTACCGAGCTCTGGAAACACCATATATTTT. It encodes CASSQDLPSSGNTIYF.

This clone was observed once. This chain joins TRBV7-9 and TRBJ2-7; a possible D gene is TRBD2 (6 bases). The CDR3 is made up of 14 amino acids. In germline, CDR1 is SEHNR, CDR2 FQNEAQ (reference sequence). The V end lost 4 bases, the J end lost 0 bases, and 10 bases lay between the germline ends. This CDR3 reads CASSWASASYEQYF. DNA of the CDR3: TGTGCCAGCAGCTGGGCTAGCGCCTCCTACGAGCAGTACTTC.

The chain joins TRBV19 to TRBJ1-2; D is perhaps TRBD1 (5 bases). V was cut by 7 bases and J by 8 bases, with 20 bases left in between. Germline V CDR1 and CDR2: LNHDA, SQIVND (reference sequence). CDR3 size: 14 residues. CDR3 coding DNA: TGTGCCAGTACCCCGACCCGAGGGGCCCGGGGCTACACCTTC. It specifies CASTPTRGARGYTF.

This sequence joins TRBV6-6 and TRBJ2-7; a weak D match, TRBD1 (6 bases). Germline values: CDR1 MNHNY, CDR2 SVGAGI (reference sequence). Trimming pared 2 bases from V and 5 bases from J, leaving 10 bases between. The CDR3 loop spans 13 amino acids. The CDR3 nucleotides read TGTGCCAGCAGTTACGCAGGGGCTGACGAGCAGTACTTC. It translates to CASSYAGADEQYF.

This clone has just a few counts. The CDR3 protein is CAWTQRAEAFF. The CDR3 DNA reads as TGTGCCTGGACCCAACGGGCTGAAGCTTTCTTT. The chain recombines TRBV30 with TRBJ1-1; D gene unclear. The CDR3 contains 11 residues. Trimming stripped 4 bases from V and 6 bases from J, with 9 bases between. CDR1 is GTSNPN and CDR2 is SVGIG in the germline V gene (reference sequence).

Here the CDR3 reads CSAIDIGGYTF. The CDR3 region has the DNA TGCAGTGCTATAGACATAGGGGGCTACACCTTC. This chain joins TRBV20-1 and TRBJ1-2; D is uncertain. The CDR3 has 11 amino acids. Germline CDR1 and CDR2: DFQATT and SNEGSKA (reference sequence). The V end lost 4 bases, the J end lost 8 bases, and 11 bases lay between the germline ends.

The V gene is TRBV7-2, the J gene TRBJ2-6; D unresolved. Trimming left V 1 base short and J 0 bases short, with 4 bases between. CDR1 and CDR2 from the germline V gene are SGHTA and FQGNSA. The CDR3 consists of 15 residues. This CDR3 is CASSLGPSGANVLTF. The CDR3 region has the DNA TGTGCCAGCAGCTTAGGCCCCTCTGGGGCCAACGTCCTGACTTTC.

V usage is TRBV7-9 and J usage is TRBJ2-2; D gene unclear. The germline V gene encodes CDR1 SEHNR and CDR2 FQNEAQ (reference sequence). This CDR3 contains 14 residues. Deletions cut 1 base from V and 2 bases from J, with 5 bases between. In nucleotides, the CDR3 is TGTGCCAGCAGCTTAGGGTCCAACACCGGGGAGCTGTTTTTT. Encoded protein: CASSLGSNTGELFF.

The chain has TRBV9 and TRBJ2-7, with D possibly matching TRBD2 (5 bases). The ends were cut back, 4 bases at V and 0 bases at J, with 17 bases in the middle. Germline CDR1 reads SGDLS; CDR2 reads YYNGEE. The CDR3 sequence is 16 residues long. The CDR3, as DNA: TGTGCCAGCAGCCCGAGGTCAGGACTGGTCTCCTACGAGCAGTACTTC. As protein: CASSPRSGLVSYEQYF.

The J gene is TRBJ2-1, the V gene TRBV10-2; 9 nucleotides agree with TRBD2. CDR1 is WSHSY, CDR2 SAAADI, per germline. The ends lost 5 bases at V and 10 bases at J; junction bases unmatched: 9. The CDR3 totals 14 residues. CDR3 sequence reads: CASSPLAGYDEQFF. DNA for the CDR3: TGCGCCAGCAGTCCCCTAGCGGGATATGACGAGCAGTTCTTC.

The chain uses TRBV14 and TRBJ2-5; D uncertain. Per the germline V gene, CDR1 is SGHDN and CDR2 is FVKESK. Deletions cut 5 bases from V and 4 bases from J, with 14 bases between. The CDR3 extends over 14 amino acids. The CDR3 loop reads CASSYLDRRETQYF. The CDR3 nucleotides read TGTGCCAGCAGCTACCTGGATAGGAGAGAGACCCAGTACTTC.

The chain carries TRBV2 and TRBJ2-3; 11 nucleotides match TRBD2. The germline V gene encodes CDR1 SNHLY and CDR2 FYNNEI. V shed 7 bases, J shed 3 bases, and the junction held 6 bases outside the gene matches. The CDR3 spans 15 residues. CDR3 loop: CASNLAGGPTDTQYF. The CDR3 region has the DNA TGTGCCAGCAACTTAGCGGGAGGGCCGACAGATACGCAGTATTTT.